This is a list of T cell receptor beta chains from one sample in a study of blood T cell repertoires in COVID-19. Assay used: immunoSEQ multiplex PCR; TCRdb lists only in-frame clones, some missing. The sample records approximately 210,000 clones, roughly 94% being singletons. Sample: peripheral blood. The receptors stem from a young man with acute or convalescent COVID-19. Each CDR3 is given with its conserved first and last residue. Each record gives: D gene, J gene, V gene, clone size, CDR3 protein, CDR3 DNA. D genes are given only for firm matches. Size tells how often a clone was seen (once, few, many) or the class of an expanded clone, and some rows leave it out.

TRBD1 | TRBJ2-1 | TRBV7-9 | once | CASGQGANNEQFF | TGTGCCAGCGGACAGGGGGCCAACAATGAGCAGTTCTTC
NA | TRBJ2-1 | TRBV19 | NA | CASSIVGGLYNEQFF | TGTGCCAGTAGTATAGTCGGGGGTCTCTACAATGAGCAGTTCTTC
NA | TRBJ1-5 | TRBV20-1 | NA | CSASSGGSGDSNQPQHF | TGCAGTGCTAGTAGCGGTGGGAGTGGAGATAGCAATCAGCCCCAGCATTTT
NA | TRBJ1-1 | TRBV13 | once | CASSPGTPNTEAFF | TGTGCCAGCAGCCCAGGGACACCGAACACTGAAGCTTTCTTT
TRBD1 | TRBJ1-6 | TRBV19 | NA | CASSIGGTGHSPLHF | TGTGCCAGTAGTATAGGGGGGACAGGACACTCACCCCTCCACTTT
NA | TRBJ2-2 | TRBV12-2 | NA | CASRSPISSGRVAGELFF | TGTGCAAGTCGCTCGCCGATTTCTAGCGGGAGGGTAGCCGGGGAGCTGTTTTTT
TRBD1 | TRBJ1-2 | TRBV5-1 | NA | CASSPEGQGRHGYTF | TGCGCCAGCAGCCCCGAGGGACAGGGAAGACATGGCTACACCTTC
NA | TRBJ2-5 | TRBV6-5 | NA | CASRQYRDAGTQYF | TGTGCCAGCAGGCAATACAGGGATGCGGGGACCCAGTACTTC
TRBD2 | TRBJ2-7 | TRBV9 | NA | CASSPQRGGFGEQYF | TGTGCCAGCAGCCCTCAGCGGGGGGGTTTCGGCGAGCAGTACTTC
TRBD1 | TRBJ1-2 | TRBV7-8 | few | CASSLVTGGAVF | TGTGCCAGCAGCTTAGTCACAGGGGGGGCAGTGTTC
TRBD1 | TRBJ1-6 | TRBV19 | NA | CASSSDRGYVSPLHF | TGTGCCAGTAGTTCGGACAGGGGGTATGTGTCACCCCTCCACTTT
TRBD1 | TRBJ2-1 | TRBV28 | NA | CASSSLTGSSYNEQFF | TGTGCCAGCAGTTCCCTGACAGGGAGCTCCTACAATGAGCAGTTCTTC
TRBD1 | TRBJ1-2 | TRBV6-5 | NA | CASSYPMPPGTDGYTF | TGTGCCAGCAGTTACCCGATGCCTCCCGGGACAGATGGCTACACCTTC
NA | TRBJ1-4 | TRBV5-1 | NA | CASGASGLNNEKLFF | TGCGCCAGCGGAGCTTCAGGGTTGAATAATGAAAAACTGTTTTTT
TRBD1 | TRBJ1-1 | TRBV5-1 | NA | CASSQQTPGQGTEAFF | TGCGCCAGCAGCCAACAAACCCCGGGACAGGGCACTGAAGCTTTCTTT
NA | TRBJ2-7 | TRBV5-1 | NA | CASSLGGRWAYEQYF | TGCGCCAGCAGCTTGGGGGGCCGGTGGGCCTACGAGCAGTACTTC
NA | TRBJ1-2 | TRBV19 | NA | CASSDQGSTYYGYTF | TGTGCCAGTAGTGACCAGGGTTCGACTTACTATGGCTACACCTTC
NA | TRBJ1-5 | TRBV18 | NA | CASSREVDQPQHF | TGTGCCAGCTCACGGGAGGTCGATCAGCCCCAGCATTTT
NA | TRBJ1-6 | TRBV5-8 | NA | CASSFARGSPLHF | TGTGCCAGCAGCTTCGCCAGGGGCTCACCCCTCCACTTT
TRBD1 | TRBJ1-3 | TRBV19 | NA | CASKIGGTVTGAIYF | TGTGCCAGTAAGATCGGCGGGACAGTAACGGGCGCCATATATTTT
NA | TRBJ1-1 | TRBV12-3/TRBV12-4 | NA | CASGTPNTEAFF | TGTGCCAGCGGCACCCCGAACACTGAAGCTTTCTTT
NA | TRBJ1-5 | TRBV6-5 | NA | CASSLKPGGNQPQHF | TGTGCCAGCAGCTTGAAACCCGGGGGCAATCAGCCCCAGCATTTT
TRBD2 | TRBJ2-1 | TRBV4-1 | once | CASSLPMASGGKNEQFF | TGCGCCAGCAGCCTACCCATGGCTAGCGGGGGGAAGAATGAGCAGTTCTTC
TRBD1 | TRBJ2-4 | TRBV3-1/TRBV3-2 | once | CASSSRGQGRSRYF | TGTGCCAGCAGCTCCCGCGGACAGGGCCGTTCAAGGTACTTC
TRBD2 | TRBJ2-5 | TRBV14 | NA | CASSIIAGVTQYF | TGTGCCAGCAGCATCATAGCGGGGGTGACCCAGTACTTC
NA | TRBJ1-6 | TRBV6-5 | NA | CASSYRLRMNSPLHF | TGTGCCAGCAGTTACCGACTCCGGATGAATTCACCCCTCCACTTT
TRBD2 | TRBJ2-1 | TRBV5-6 | few | CASSTRGLVLNEQFF | TGTGCCAGCAGCACCCGGGGACTAGTCCTCAATGAGCAGTTCTTC
NA | TRBJ1-1 | TRBV28 | NA | CASRQDRPNTEAFF | TGTGCCAGCAGACAAGACAGACCGAACACTGAAGCTTTCTTT
TRBD2 | TRBJ2-7 | TRBV18 | NA | CASSNLRPTGLDSYEQYF | TGTGCCAGCTCAAACCTAAGACCGACGGGACTAGACTCCTACGAGCAGTACTTC
TRBD1 | TRBJ2-3 | TRBV24-1 | NA | CATRDRRDTQYF | TGTGCCACCAGGGACAGGCGAGATACGCAGTATTTT
TRBD1 | TRBJ1-1 | TRBV28 | NA | CASLGRRWQGGAFF | TGTGCCAGCCTAGGAAGAAGGTGGCAGGGGGGAGCTTTCTTT